These 23 T cell receptor beta chains came from one sample sequenced in a study of T cell repertoires in cytomegalovirus infection. Using its own MiXCR run on the reads, TCRdb lists one record per CDR3 protein. The table lists some 350,000 distinct CDR3 sequences, just under 35% of them singletons. These receptors have no known antigen. The input for sequencing was cultured PBMCs, taken from culture after CMV antigen stimulation. These receptors originate from a human donor in good health (CMV status not recorded). Some clones in this sample may be carry-over from other donors' samples.

The chain is built from TRBV6-2 or TRBV6-3 and TRBJ2-1, with 11 bases that match TRBD2. V lost 5 bases, J lost 9 bases, and 12 bases stayed unmatched. The CDR3 extends over 16 amino acids. Germline assignment: CDR1 MNHEY and CDR2 SVGEGT. The CDR3 nucleotides read TGTGCCAGCAGTCAAGGAACTAGCGGGAGTGGCGGTGAGCAGTTCTTC. Translation gives CASSQGTSGSGGEQFF.

The sample holds a few counts of this clonotype. V is TRBV7-2 and J is TRBJ2-3; D possibly corresponds to TRBD2 (6 bases). The V and J ends lost 2 bases and 6 bases respectively, with 21 bases between them. Germline V gene lookup returns CDR1 SGHTA and CDR2 FQGNSA. The CDR3 runs 17 residues. The CDR3 loop reads CASSLRIGGIDRDTQYF. The CDR3 DNA follows: TGTGCCAGCAGCTTAAGGATCGGCGGGATTGATAGGGATACGCAGTATTTT.

The rearrangement joins TRBV7-9 to TRBJ2-1; no clear D. The V end lost 8 bases, the J end lost 4 bases, and 12 bases lay between the germline ends. The CDR3 spans 13 residues. CDR1 is SEHNR and CDR2 is FQNEAQ in the germline V gene (reference sequence). The chain's CDR3 is CASGGSRYNEQFF. For the CDR3, the DNA is TGTGCCAGCGGCGGATCCCGGTACAATGAGCAGTTCTTC.

Only a few counts were recorded for this clonotype. The chain carries TRBV6-2 or TRBV6-3 and TRBJ2-1, with D hard to call. V lost 6 bases, J lost 5 bases, and 11 bases lay in between. Germline values: CDR1 MNHEY, CDR2 SVGEGT. This CDR3 spans 13 amino acids. The CDR3 bases are TGTGCCAGCAGGACGGTTAGTCACAATGAGCAGTTCTTC. Translated, it gives CASRTVSHNEQFF.

CDR3 sequence reads: CASSLGSGGEAEAFF. CDR3 DNA: TGTGCCAGCAGCTTAGGATCAGGGGGGGAGGCTGAAGCTTTCTTT. The chain recombines TRBV7-8 with TRBJ1-1; TRBD1 matches at 7 bases. J gave up 6 bases and V 1 base, and 8 bases lay outside the gene matches. The CDR3 is 15 residues long. Germline V gives CDR1 SGHVS, CDR2 FQNEAQ.

The chain links TRBV27 to TRBJ2-1; D remains unclear. This CDR3 spans 14 amino acids. Trimming shortened V by 5 bases and J by 6 bases, and 14 bases separated the two germline ends. CDR1 is MNHEY, CDR2 SMNVEV, per germline (reference sequence). The CDR3 bases are TGTGCCAGCAGTCGAGCATCGAGTCGCAATGAGCAGTTCTTC. The encoded protein is CASSRASSRNEQFF.

This clonotype occurred a few times. The gene calls are TRBV12-3 or TRBV12-4 and TRBJ1-1; D unresolved. The CDR3 runs to 12 residues. V shed 3 bases and J shed 5 bases, with 7 bases lying between them. CDR3 sequence (DNA): TGTGCCAGCAGTTTTGCGAGTACTGAAGCTTTCTTT. It yields the protein CASSFASTEAFF.

The chain links TRBV20-1 to TRBJ2-1; 9 bases map to TRBD2. The V and J ends lost 3 bases and 5 bases, in that order; junction bases with no gene match: 11. This CDR3 comprises 16 residues. From germline, CDR1 is DFQATT and CDR2 SNEGSKA (reference sequence). The CDR3 DNA reads as TGCAGTGCTAGTAGGTGGACTAGCGAGTGGGACAATGAGCAGTTCTTC. Its translation: CSASRWTSEWDNEQFF.

This clonotype was counted between two and nine times. The DNA of the CDR3 is TGTGCCAGCCGCGACGGGGGGCAGGGGAGGGGGCAGCCCCAGCATTTT. It encodes CASRDGGQGRGQPQHF. This chain connects TRBV6-2 or TRBV6-3 to TRBJ1-5; tentatively, D is TRBD1 (6 bases). CDR1 MNHEY and CDR2 SVGEGT come from the germline V gene. The V gene lost 8 bases and the J gene lost 7 bases, with 24 bases spanning the gap. The CDR3 covers 16 residues.

The table lists this clonotype with a few counts. V and J are TRBV12-3 or TRBV12-4 and TRBJ2-1; no definite D call. This CDR3 is 13 amino acids long. V was pared by 6 bases and J by 4 bases, with 10 bases between. The CDR3 DNA reads as TGTGCCAGCAGGTTGGGTCGATACAATGAGCAGTTCTTC. It is translated as CASRLGRYNEQFF.

The chain carries TRBV5-1 and TRBJ2-3; D ambiguous. Trimming left V 4 bases short and J 0 bases short, with 12 bases between. The CDR3 is 15 amino acids. Germline loops: CDR1 SGHRS, CDR2 YFSETQ. CDR3: CASSPSRSSTDTQYF. The CDR3, as DNA: TGCGCCAGCAGCCCTTCTAGGAGCAGCACAGATACGCAGTATTTT.

This clonotype was seen a handful of times. The chain couples TRBV11-2 to TRBJ2-2, with 11 bases fitting TRBD2. V shed 0 bases and J 4 bases; nucleotides not matched to a gene: 10. The CDR3 is made up of 19 amino acids. Germline CDR1 and CDR2: SGHAT and FQNNGV. CDR3 in DNA: TGTGCCAGCAGCTTAGAGGGGACTAGCGGAGTTCTGCGCACCGGGGAGCTGTTTTTT. It is translated as CASSLEGTSGVLRTGELFF.

This clonotype has a count of ten or more. The V call is TRBV7-2, the J call TRBJ2-1; no definite D call. This CDR3 is 14 amino acids long. Germline CDR1 reads SGHTA; CDR2 reads FQGNSA. Trimming stripped 1 base from V and 9 bases from J, with 13 bases between. CDR3 protein: CASSLGGSWTEQFF. The CDR3 DNA follows: TGTGCCAGCAGCTTAGGAGGTAGCTGGACTGAGCAGTTCTTC.

The chain carries TRBV11-2 and TRBJ1-4; D not certain. Trimming stripped 5 bases from V and 6 bases from J, with 7 bases between. There are 12 residues in the CDR3. Germline loops: CDR1 SGHAT, CDR2 FQNNGV. In DNA, the CDR3 is TGTGCCAGCAGCGACCTGGATGAAAAACTGTTTTTT. Translation gives CASSDLDEKLFF.

This rearrangement joins TRBV7-2 to TRBJ1-3, with TRBD1 as a possible D gene (5 bases). Looked up from germline, CDR1 is SGHTA and CDR2 is FQGNSA. The CDR3 is made up of 15 amino acids. The V end was cut by 6 bases, the J end by 0 bases, with 12 bases between. The CDR3 DNA is TGTGCCAGCAGGCGTAGACAGCTCTCTGGAAACACCATATATTTT. Protein: CASRRRQLSGNTIYF.

V and J are TRBV11-3 and TRBJ1-6; D is uncertain. Germline V gene lookup returns CDR1 SGHNT and CDR2 YENEEA. V was cut by 5 bases and J by 7 bases, with 12 bases left in between. The CDR3 runs to 14 residues. The CDR3 protein is CASSPRGINSPLHF. In DNA, the CDR3 is TGTGCCAGCAGCCCCCGAGGGATAAATTCACCCCTCCACTTT.

Ten or more counts support this clonotype. The J gene is TRBJ2-1, the V gene TRBV7-2, with TRBD2 matching over 8 bases. Trimming at V came to 5 bases and at J to 1 base, leaving 10 bases not matched to a gene. The CDR3 loop spans 17 amino acids. Germline loops: CDR1 SGHTA, CDR2 FQGNSA. The CDR3 DNA reads as TGTGCCAGCAGCCCCACGGCGGGAGGCCATTCCTACAATGAGCAGTTCTTC. Translated, it gives CASSPTAGGHSYNEQFF.

This clonotype has just a few counts. V is TRBV4-1 and J is TRBJ2-5, with D unresolved. Germline CDR1 is MGHRA and CDR2 is YSYEKL. The V end lost 2 bases, the J end lost 4 bases, and 20 bases lay between the germline ends. The CDR3 runs to 17 residues. The CDR3 sequence is CASSQRPPGLIGETQYF. The CDR3 region has the DNA TGCGCCAGCAGCCAACGCCCACCGGGCCTTATCGGAGAGACCCAGTACTTC.

This clonotype was seen many times. This chain links TRBV10-2 with TRBJ2-7; weak D call: TRBD2 (5 bases). Germline V CDR1 and CDR2: WSHSY, SAAADI. This CDR3 has 13 residues. Trimming took off 6 bases at V and 2 bases at J, with 11 bases between the two ends. For the CDR3, the DNA is TGCGCCAGCAGGGAGGAAGGGACCTACGAGCAGTACGTC. Its protein product is CASREEGTYEQYV.

This clonotype was seen a handful of times. This rearrangement joins TRBV7-2 to TRBJ2-3, with D possibly TRBD1 on 6 matching bases. The germline V and J ends were trimmed by 8 bases and 2 bases, with 11 bases remaining between them. CDR1 SGHTA and CDR2 FQGNSA come from the germline V gene. This CDR3 has 13 residues. This CDR3 is CASRGGATDTQYF. The CDR3 DNA sequence: TGTGCCAGCCGAGGGGGAGCCACAGATACGCAGTATTTT.

This clonotype occurred a few times. The chain has TRBV28 and TRBJ1-5, with unresolved D. Looked up from germline, CDR1 is MDHEN and CDR2 is SYDVKM. The CDR3 totals 14 residues. V was pared by 6 bases and J by 5 bases, with 14 bases between. As DNA, the CDR3 is TGTGCCAGCAGGCCTCCCGGCCGTCATCAGCCCCAGCATTTT. Translated: CASRPPGRHQPQHF.

There are many counts of this clonotype. CDR3 loop: CASSWDRGLYEQYF. DNA for the CDR3: TGTGCCAGCAGCTGGGACAGGGGACTATACGAGCAGTACTTC. The V gene is TRBV7-2, the J gene TRBJ2-7, with TRBD1 matching over 10 bases. Germline V gene sequence: CDR1 SGHTA, CDR2 FQGNSA. The ends lost 4 bases at V and 4 bases at J; junction bases unmatched: 4. The CDR3 is made up of 14 amino acids.

The V call is TRBV6-2 or TRBV6-3, the J call TRBJ1-5, with D possibly matching TRBD1 (5 bases). Germline lookup yields CDR1 MNHEY and CDR2 SVGEGT. The CDR3 extends over 15 amino acids. V lost 2 bases, J lost 10 bases, and 18 bases lay in between. The CDR3 bases are TGTGCCAGCAGTTACGCGGGGACCTTTTCTGGACCCCAGCATTTT. Translating it yields CASSYAGTFSGPQHF.